This T cell receptor (beta chain) was captured by sequencing in a study of T-cell reconstitution after alpha-beta-depleted transplantation in children (dated by TCRdb to 2015 to 2016). Background on the whole study: Using TCR repertoire profiling, the study followed T-cell immune reconstitution in a quantitative way in children after TCRalphabeta/CD19-depleted allogeneic hematopoietic cell transplantation. The research as a whole found: Over the following months the frequencies of hyperexpanded clones went down, and after one year T-cell counts and TCRbeta diversity were mostly credited to newly produced T cells. The high TCRbeta diversity at day 60 in some patients was ascribed to recipient T cells and intrathymic progenitors that had survived conditioning. Apparently early alphabetaT-cell count recovery about two months after transplant reportedly relied on only several hundred rapidly expanded clones derived from non-depleted graft cells.

About this clonotype itself: It has no known antigen specificity. No much larger clone exists at a distance of one base, and base qualities are not known.

This specimen's treatment or condition label, per the study, means: allogeneic hematopoietic cell transplantation with graft depleted of TCRalphabeta T cells and CD19 B cells. TCRalphabeta/CD19-depleted allogeneic hematopoietic cell grafts were given to the transplant recipients, all of whom were children. The CDR1 and CDR2 encoded by the germline V gene (reference sequence) are DFQATT and SNEGSKA. V sheds 0 bases and J sheds 2 bases, leaving 17 bases between their ends. CDR3 length: 17 amino acids, cysteine to phenylalanine. Only the CDR3 portion is preserved as DNA: 51 bases, with reading frame beginning at the first base. The library relied on PCR. Sequencing was carried out with an Illumina HiSeq 2500. Molecular barcoding was employed in the preparation of TCR libraries, with unique molecular identifiers being used to normalize TCRbeta repertoire quantification. Through fastp at Q25 and MiXCR, TCRdb rebuilt clones from the public reads, retaining in-frame beta chains. CDR3 protein duplicates are merged, each entry listing the most common genes and DNA. This sample has 500,000 to 600,000 distinct CDR3 sequences in its table, and about a quarter of those were observed once. Together, the top ten hold about 35% of the sample.

The chain uses TRBV20-1 and TRBJ2-1; no D gene is confidently identified. Specimen: PBMCs, collected before TCRalphabeta/CD19-depleted stem cell transplant. This sequence originates from a boy younger than two with Wiskott-Aldrich syndrome, due to receive a stem cell transplant. The CDR3 protein is CSARDRLGHRAYNEQFF. The DNA reads as follows: TGCAGTGCTAGAGATCGGTTAGGGCACAGAGCCTACAATGAGCAGTTCTTC.